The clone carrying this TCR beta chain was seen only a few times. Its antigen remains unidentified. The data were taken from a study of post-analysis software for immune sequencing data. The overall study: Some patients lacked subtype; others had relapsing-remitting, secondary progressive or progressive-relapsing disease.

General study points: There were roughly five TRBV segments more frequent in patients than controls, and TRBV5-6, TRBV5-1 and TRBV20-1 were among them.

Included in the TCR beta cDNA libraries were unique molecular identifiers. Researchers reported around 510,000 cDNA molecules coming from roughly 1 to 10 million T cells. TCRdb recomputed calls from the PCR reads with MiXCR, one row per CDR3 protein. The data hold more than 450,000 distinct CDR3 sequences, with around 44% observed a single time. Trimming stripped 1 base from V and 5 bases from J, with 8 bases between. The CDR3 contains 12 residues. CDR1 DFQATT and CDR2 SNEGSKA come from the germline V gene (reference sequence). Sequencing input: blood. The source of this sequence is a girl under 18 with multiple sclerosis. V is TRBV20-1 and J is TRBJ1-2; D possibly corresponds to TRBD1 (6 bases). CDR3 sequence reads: CSARVQGYGYTF. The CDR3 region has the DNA TGCAGTGCTAGAGTACAGGGTTATGGCTACACCTTC.